This TCR beta chain was recovered during a study of chemoradiotherapy in HPV16-positive cancers. Overall study results and limits: Non-HPV-specific T cells did not expand in tumors during treatment, whereas candidate HPV-specific clones and E7-related motifs did. HPV-specific T cells were functionally defined from only a couple of HPV16-positive patients. Better recurrence-free survival went with HPV-responsive T-cell expansion in HPV16-positive patients.

The method was immunoSEQ multiplex PCR; TCRdb's version includes in-frame clones alone and lacks a portion of them. This table holds several thousand clones, 81% found once. Over chemoradiotherapy, repertoires were sampled more than once. As to this clone: Its antigen is unidentified.

The material was tumor tissue, obtained from a patient who underwent chemoradiotherapy. This clonotype was sampled from a human donor with HPV-associated anogenital cancer.

Here the CDR3 DNA reads TGTGCCAGCAGCTCCTATGGTACAGATACGCAGTATTTT. This codes for CASSSYGTDTQYF. The chain joins TRBV11-2 to TRBJ2-3; no clear D. CDR3 length: 13 residues. Trimming cost V 4 bases and J 3 bases, with 8 bases left between them. Germline CDR1 SGHAT, CDR2 FQNNGV.